These 7 T cell receptor beta chains share one sample of origin, sequenced in a study of T cell repertoires in cytomegalovirus infection. One entry per CDR3 protein results from TCRdb running MiXCR on the reads. The sample includes roughly 230,000 distinct CDR3 sequences, over 20% seen only once; the top ten take roughly 18%. What was sequenced was CD8+ T cells from PBMCs. These receptors originate from a human donor in good health (CMV status not recorded). Some clones in this sample may be carry-over from other donors' samples.

The chain has TRBV6-6 and TRBJ2-3; D tentatively fits TRBD1 or TRBD2 (5 bases each). V gave up 10 bases and J gave up 1 base, with 9 bases separating them. CDR1 and CDR2 from the germline V gene are MNHNY and SVGAGI (reference sequence). The CDR3 extends over 12 amino acids. CDR3 coding DNA: TGTGCCACCGGGGCCCGCACAGATACGCAGTATTTT. This translates into CATGARTDTQYF.

This clonotype has just a few counts. The rearrangement joins TRBV7-8 to TRBJ1-5; D remains ambiguous. V lost 5 bases and J lost 1, with 12 bases in between. Per the germline V gene, CDR1 is SGHVS and CDR2 is FQNEAQ. This CDR3 region has 15 residues. The CDR3 reads CASSTETESNQPQHF. The CDR3 DNA sequence: TGTGCCAGCAGCACCGAGACGGAAAGCAATCAGCCCCAGCATTTT.

Many counts were recorded for this clonotype. The chain carries TRBV7-8 and TRBJ2-1, with TRBD2 identical over 9 bases. The V segment lost 4 bases and the J segment 10 bases; nucleotides outside the gene matches: 11. CDR3 size: 15 residues. Germline CDR1 reads SGHVS; CDR2 reads FQNEAQ. This CDR3 reads CASSSGLADRGEQFF. The CDR3 DNA reads as TGTGCCAGCAGCTCGGGACTAGCCGATCGTGGGGAGCAGTTCTTC.

The rearrangement joins TRBV2 to TRBJ1-5, with D unclear. The CDR3 sequence is 15 residues long. V was pared by 2 bases and J by 1 base, with 9 bases between. The V gene's germline CDR1 is SNHLY and CDR2 FYNNEI. The CDR3 DNA reads TGTGCCAGCAGTGAACGGGTTGTGAGCAATCAGCCCCAGCATTTT. Translated, it gives CASSERVVSNQPQHF.

The V gene is TRBV2, the J gene TRBJ2-7, with 7 bases fitting TRBD1. This CDR3 contains 16 residues. Per the germline V gene, CDR1 is SNHLY and CDR2 is FYNNEI. With V trimmed by 4 bases and J by 2 bases, 11 bases remained unmatched. The CDR3 bases are TGTGCCAGCAGTGGGACCTGGGAAGGGGGCACCTACGAGCAGTACTTC. Protein product: CASSGTWEGGTYEQYF.

This clonotype was seen repeatedly, ten times or more. V usage is TRBV6-5 and J usage is TRBJ2-2, with 8 bases matching TRBD1. This CDR3 has 14 amino acids. V shed 2 bases and J 6 bases; nucleotides not matched to a gene: 2. The germline gives CDR1 MNHEY, CDR2 SVGAGI. CDR3 amino acids: CASSYLDRAGELFF. The CDR3 DNA follows: TGTGCCAGCAGTTACCTGGACAGGGCCGGGGAGCTGTTTTTT.

Points on this clonotype: Given a much more abundant clone one base away, this may be a read error. The chain has TRBV28 and TRBJ2-2; perhaps TRBD2 as D (6 bases). The length of the CDR3 is 14 residues. Germline V CDR1 and CDR2: MDHEN, SYDVKM. As DNA, the CDR3 is TGTGCCAGCAGTTTTGTAGCTGGGGCCGGGGAGGTGTTTTTT. Its translation is CASSFVAGAGEVFF.